In this sample, the clone carrying this T cell receptor (beta chain) turned up a few times. Using its own MiXCR run on the 5' RACE reads, TCRdb lists one record per CDR3 protein. In the table there are about 470,000 distinct CDR3 sequences, 20% to 25% of which are singletons. This record comes from a study of identical twins. Trimming removed 2 bases from V and 6 bases from J; junction bases left unmatched: 4. The CDR3 is 15 residues long. CDR1 is LGHNA, CDR2 YNFKEQ, per germline. The same sample was also used in a study of T cells expressing NK-cell markers. That publication notes: Just one sequenced donor of eight was HCMV-seronegative, while seven were seropositive. A range of 1.0-7.0% of CD8+ T cells consisted of dominant NKG2C+ clonotypes in 5 to 7 donors.

The chain links TRBV4-2 to TRBJ2-7; TRBD2 matches 13 bases. Sequenced input: CD4+ T cells sorted from blood. This TCR was recovered from a woman in her late teens or twenties in good health. The CDR3 sequence: CASSQRTSGSSEQYF. The CDR3 nucleotides read TGTGCCAGCAGCCAAAGGACTAGCGGGAGCTCCGAGCAGTACTTC.